The clone carrying this T cell receptor (beta chain) was recorded at least ten times. Its antigen is not identified. These data belong to a study of identical twins. General study results and limits: Modelling approaches yielded underestimates of out-of-frame TCR alpha sharing between monozygotic twins. Excess twin sharing in beta out-of-frame sequences was weaker. Invariant MAIT and iNKT cells could partly confound zero-insertion analyses.

TCRdb analysed the 5' RACE reads with MiXCR anew, one entry per CDR3 protein. The sample carries approximately 300,000 distinct CDR3 sequences, less than 9.5% recorded once. The length of the CDR3 is 14 residues. Between the trimmed V and J ends, which lost 4 bases and 4 bases, there was a span of 14 bases. Per the germline V gene, CDR1 is SNHLY and CDR2 is FYNNEI. These data were also reused for a study on yellow fever vaccine responses in identical twins.

The chain is built from TRBV2 and TRBJ2-7; possible D gene TRBD1, 6 bases. The material sequenced was CD8+ T cells sorted from blood. This receptor was taken from a woman aged 18-29 years in good health. The CDR3 DNA follows: TGTGCCAGCAGTGTTGGGCAGGGGCTTTACGAGCAGTACTTC. It translates to CASSVGQGLYEQYF.